Each of the 25 T cell receptor beta chains below was sequenced from the same sample in a study of PD-L1 blockade in urothelial cancer. Only in-frame clones appear in the TCRdb table, and some are missing; sequencing was by immunoSEQ multiplex PCR. The repertoire holds about 50,000 clones, with approximately 78% as singletons. Time point meaning: peripheral blood 6 weeks after treatment start. Sequencing was performed on PBMCs, taken around atezolizumab (anti-PD-L1) treatment. These receptors all come from a man aged 65 to 85 with urothelial cancer.

V gene TRBV28 combines with J gene TRBJ2-1, with 10 bases identical to TRBD2. Germline CDR1 MDHEN, CDR2 SYDVKM. V was pared by 3 bases and J by 5 bases, with 10 bases of the junction left unmatched. This CDR3 is built from 17 residues. The CDR3 nucleotides are TGTGCCAGCAGTTTTTTGACCGGGACTAGCGCCGACAATGAGCAGTTCTTC. This codes for CASSFLTGTSADNEQFF.

The chain recombines TRBV6-1 with TRBJ1-4, with 10 bases identical to TRBD1. CDR1 is MNHNS, CDR2 SASEGT, per germline. V was clipped by 6 bases and J by 8 bases; unmatched bases: 9. This CDR3 has 15 amino acids. CDR3 nucleotide sequence: TGTGCCAGCAGAGATCGGGACAGGGGAGGGGAAAAACTGTTTTTT. Protein product: CASRDRDRGGEKLFF.

This rearrangement joins TRBV5-1 to TRBJ2-5, with TRBD2 matching over 11 bases. The V gene's germline CDR1 is SGHRS and CDR2 YFSETQ. CDR3 size: 16 residues. The J segment lost 2 bases and the V segment lost 4 bases, leaving 7 bases of the junction unmatched. The CDR3 coding sequence is TGCGCCAGCAGCATGAGACTAGCGGGACGACAAGAGACCCAGTACTTC. Translating gives CASSMRLAGRQETQYF.

This clone was seen just once. As DNA, the CDR3 is TGTGCCAGCAGCGTAGAGGTTCTGGGGAGTGGCACAGATACGCAGTATTTT. Translated: CASSVEVLGSGTDTQYF. The chain uses TRBV9 and TRBJ2-3; possible D gene TRBD2, 5 bases. Between the trimmed V and J ends, which lost 0 bases and 1 base, there was a span of 15 bases. The CDR3 has 17 residues. From germline, CDR1 is SGDLS and CDR2 YYNGEE.

This clone was seen just once. This chain links TRBV7-2 with TRBJ2-1, with 14 bases aligning to TRBD2. From germline, CDR1 is SGHTA and CDR2 FQGNSA. The trim removed 5 bases at V and 7 bases at J, leaving 13 bases unmatched. The CDR3 sequence is 18 residues long. As DNA, the CDR3 is TGTGCCAGCAGCGCGGGACTAGCGGGAGAGGCGGGGAGGAATGAGCAGTTCTTC. Protein sequence: CASSAGLAGEAGRNEQFF.

This clone has more than one count but fewer than ten. This chain links TRBV7-8 with TRBJ2-5, with D perhaps TRBD2 (6 bases). CDR1 and CDR2 from the germline V gene are SGHVS and FQNEAQ. This CDR3 is built from 15 residues. V lost 1 base, J lost 5 bases, and 14 bases lay in between. CDR3 protein: CASSLVVVRGETQYF. In DNA form, the CDR3 reads TGTGCCAGCAGCTTAGTGGTGGTCCGGGGGGAGACCCAGTACTTC.

This chain links TRBV19 with TRBJ2-4; 8 bases agree with TRBD2. Germline lookup yields CDR1 LNHDA and CDR2 SQIVND (reference sequence). V lost 7 bases and J lost 9; bases outside the gene matches: 11. This CDR3 has 14 residues. In DNA, the CDR3 is TGTGCCAGTAACCCCGGGGGGGGCGCCGGCATTCAGTACTTC. This translates into CASNPGGGAGIQYF.

J is TRBJ2-7 and V is TRBV15; D unresolved. This CDR3 has 14 residues. The V gene lost 3 bases and the J gene lost 6 bases, with 15 bases spanning the gap. Germline V gene data show CDR1 as LNHNV and CDR2 as YYDKDF (reference sequence). As DNA, the CDR3 is TGTGCCACCAGCAGCCTACCCGCCGATCGCGAGCAGTACTTC. It is translated as CATSSLPADREQYF.

CDR3 DNA sequence: TGTGCCAGCAGTTACCTGAATCAGCCCCAGCATTTT. Protein: CASSYLNQPQHF. V gene TRBV6-6 combines with J gene TRBJ1-5, with D uncertain. Trimming left V 2 bases short and J 4 bases short, with 3 bases between. The CDR3 length is 12 residues. Germline CDR1 reads MNHNY; CDR2 reads SVGAGI (reference sequence).

V usage is TRBV18 and J usage is TRBJ2-7, with TRBD1 identical over 9 bases. Per germline, CDR1 KGHSH and CDR2 LQKENI. The CDR3 is 15 residues long. V shed 3 bases, J shed 1 base, and the junction held 4 bases outside the gene matches. The CDR3 protein is CASSPSTGGSYEQYF. For the CDR3, the DNA is TGTGCCAGCTCACCGTCGACAGGGGGGTCCTACGAGCAGTACTTC.

This sequence joins TRBV29-1 and TRBJ2-7; weak D call: TRBD2 (6 bases). This CDR3 region has 16 residues. Germline assignment: CDR1 SQVTM and CDR2 ANQGSEA. The germline V and J ends were trimmed by 0 bases and 2 bases, with 17 bases remaining between them. CDR3 sequence: CSVEDRASDWAYEQYF. CDR3 nucleotide sequence: TGCAGCGTTGAAGATCGAGCTAGCGATTGGGCCTACGAGCAGTACTTC.

CDR3 protein: CASSEGGESATEQFF. DNA of the CDR3: TGTGCCAGCAGTGAAGGAGGTGAGTCAGCCACTGAGCAGTTCTTC. The J gene is TRBJ2-1, the V gene TRBV6-1; D unresolved. The V and J ends lost 1 base and 9 bases respectively, with 16 bases between them. CDR3 length: 15 residues. Germline loops: CDR1 MNHNS, CDR2 SASEGT.

The genes are TRBV29-1 and TRBJ1-4; D gene unclear. Germline CDR1 and CDR2: SQVTM and ANQGSEA. V was cut by 0 bases and J by 7 bases, with 12 bases left in between. The CDR3 totals 14 residues. The DNA of the CDR3 is TGCAGCGTTGAAGAAACCGGGGTACTTGAAAAACTGTTTTTT. This encodes CSVEETGVLEKLFF.

The chain links TRBV28 to TRBJ2-7; TRBD2 agrees at 12 bases. The CDR3 is 14 residues long. The V segment lost 6 bases and the J segment 4 bases; nucleotides outside the gene matches: 4. CDR1 and CDR2 from the germline V gene are MDHEN and SYDVKM. This CDR3 is CASSPTSGSYEQYF. CDR3 sequence (DNA): TGTGCCAGCAGCCCGACTAGCGGGAGTTACGAGCAGTACTTC. The full variable domain, in which reference TRBV28 and TRBJ2-7 provide the parts outside the CDR3, is DVKVTQSSRYLVKRTGEKVFLECVQDMDHENMFWYRQDPGLGLRLIYFSYDVKMKEKGDIPEGYSVSREKKERFSLILESASTNQTSMYLCASSPTSGSYEQYFGPGTRLTVT.

V and J are TRBV5-1 and TRBJ2-7, with a possible D match to TRBD2 (5 bases). The V gene's germline CDR1 is SGHRS and CDR2 YFSETQ. The CDR3 loop spans 15 amino acids. The V and J ends lost 1 base and 3 bases respectively, with 14 bases between them. CDR3 sequence reads: CASSLYGLPSYEQYF. The CDR3, as DNA: TGCGCCAGCAGCTTGTACGGACTGCCTAGCTACGAGCAGTACTTC.

The genes are TRBV6-6 and TRBJ1-2; weak D call: TRBD1 (6 bases). The CDR3 consists of 15 residues. Germline V CDR1 and CDR2: MNHNY, SVGAGI (reference sequence). Trimming stripped 7 bases from V and 0 bases from J, with 15 bases between. The CDR3 region is CASTLGQTSNYGYTF. The CDR3 DNA reads TGTGCCAGCACCCTAGGACAGACCTCTAACTATGGCTACACCTTC.

The chain carries TRBV6-1 and TRBJ2-3; TRBD2 is a possible D gene (6 bases). The V gene lost 1 base and the J gene lost 6 bases, with 11 bases spanning the gap. CDR3 length: 14 amino acids. Germline CDR1 MNHNS, CDR2 SASEGT. The CDR3 DNA follows: TGTGCCAGCAGTGAAGGCGGGATCTCCGATACGCAGTATTTT. It codes for CASSEGGISDTQYF.

V gene TRBV5-1 combines with J gene TRBJ1-2; 7 bases align to TRBD1. V lost 0 bases, J lost 7 bases, and 3 bases stayed unmatched. Germline V gene sequence: CDR1 SGHRS, CDR2 YFSETQ. This CDR3 spans 13 amino acids. The CDR3 nucleotides read TGCGCCAGCAGCTTGGGACAGGGAAGTGGCTACACCTTC. It yields the protein CASSLGQGSGYTF.

The CDR3 nucleotides are TGTGCCAGCAGTGAAGTACTAGCGGGAGGTCCCTACAATGAGCAGTTCTTC. Translating it yields CASSEVLAGGPYNEQFF. The V gene is TRBV6-1, the J gene TRBJ2-1; TRBD2 aligns across 12 bases. Per germline, CDR1 MNHNS and CDR2 SASEGT. This CDR3 contains 17 residues. Germline trimming cut 1 base from V and 2 bases from J; bases unmatched to any gene: 3.

The V and J genes are TRBV2 and TRBJ1-5, with 10 bases lining up with TRBD1. CDR1 and CDR2 from the germline V gene are SNHLY and FYNNEI. There are 17 residues in the CDR3. V gave up 4 bases and J gave up 2 bases; unmatched junction bases: 8. In DNA, the CDR3 is TGTGCCAGCAGTGGGGGACAGGGGAGGGTGGGCAATCAGCCCCAGCATTTT. Encoded protein: CASSGGQGRVGNQPQHF.

This clone was seen just once. The V gene is TRBV28, the J gene TRBJ2-1; TRBD2 matches 11 bases. The V gene's germline CDR1 is MDHEN and CDR2 SYDVKM. The trim removed 4 bases at V and 7 bases at J, leaving 9 bases unmatched. The CDR3 covers 16 residues. This CDR3 reads CASSSSSSGRRNEQFF. In DNA form, the CDR3 reads TGTGCCAGCAGTTCCTCGTCTAGCGGGAGGAGGAATGAGCAGTTCTTC.

Regarding this clone: One end of the junction fails to match germline, which may point to a read error. V and J are TRBV7-7 and TRBJ2-1; the D is unclear. CDR1 is SSHAT, CDR2 FNYEAQ, per germline (reference sequence). CDR3 size: 16 residues. The CDR3 here is CASSEATASSYNEQFF. The DNA of the CDR3 is TGTGCTAGCAGCGAAGCGACTGCGAGCTCCTACAATGAGCAGTTCTTC.

The J gene is TRBJ2-7, the V gene TRBV10-3; 11 bases line up with TRBD2. CDR1 ENHRY and CDR2 SYGVKD come from the germline V gene. There are 16 residues in the CDR3. Trimming cost V 3 bases and J 0 bases; bases outside gene matches: 4. The CDR3 region is CAISDSSGRGSYEQYF. In DNA, the CDR3 is TGTGCCATCAGTGATAGTAGCGGGAGGGGCTCCTACGAGCAGTACTTC.

The V and J genes are TRBV5-1 and TRBJ2-1; the match to TRBD2 covers 7 bases. This CDR3 is 13 amino acids long. CDR1 and CDR2 (germline): SGHRS, YFSETQ. Losses at the gene ends were 2 bases for V and 7 bases for J; bases not matched to a gene: 3. The CDR3 DNA reads as TGCGCCAGCAGCTTTGGGGGGGGGAATGAGCAGTTCTTC. Residues: CASSFGGGNEQFF.

Comments on this clone: Other DNA sequences of this sample code for an identical CDR3. The J gene is TRBJ2-3, the V gene TRBV10-3, with TRBD2 identical over 8 bases. V gave up 11 bases and J gave up 5 bases; unmatched junction bases: 21. Germline CDR1 and CDR2: ENHRY and SYGVKD. This CDR3 contains 17 residues. The CDR3 region has the DNA TGTGCCTCACGAAGACCCGGGACTAGTGGGAACATAGATACGCAGTATTTT. This codes for CASRRPGTSGNIDTQYF.